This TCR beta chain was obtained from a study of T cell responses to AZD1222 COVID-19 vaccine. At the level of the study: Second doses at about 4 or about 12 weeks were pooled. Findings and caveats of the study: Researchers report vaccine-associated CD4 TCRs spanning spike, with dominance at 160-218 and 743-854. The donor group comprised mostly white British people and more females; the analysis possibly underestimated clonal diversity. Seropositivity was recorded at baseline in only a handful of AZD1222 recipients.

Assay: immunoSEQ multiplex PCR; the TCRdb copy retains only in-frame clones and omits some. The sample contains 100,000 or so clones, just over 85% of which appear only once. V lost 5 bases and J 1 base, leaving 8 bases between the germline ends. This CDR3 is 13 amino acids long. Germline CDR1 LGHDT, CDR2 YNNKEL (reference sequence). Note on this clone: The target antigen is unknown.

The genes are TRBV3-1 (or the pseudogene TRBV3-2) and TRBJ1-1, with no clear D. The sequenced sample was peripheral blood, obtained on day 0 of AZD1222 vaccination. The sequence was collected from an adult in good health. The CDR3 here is CASSIRANTEAFF. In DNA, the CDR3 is TGTGCCAGCAGCATAAGAGCGAACACTGAAGCTTTCTTT.